These 27 T cell receptor beta chains were sequenced from one sample in a study of identical twins. TCRdb fed the 5' RACE reads into MiXCR, producing one record per CDR3 protein. Of around 1.7 million distinct CDR3 sequences listed, around 29% were seen once; the top ten hold about 0.3%. Sequenced: cord blood. These receptors all stem from a newborn girl in good health.

V is TRBV5-4 and J is TRBJ2-5, with 8 nucleotides matching TRBD2. This CDR3 region has 15 residues. Germline values: CDR1 SGHNT, CDR2 YYREEE (reference sequence). After removal of 1 base from V and 11 bases from J, the junction contained 13 bases not matched to a gene. The CDR3 loop is CASSLPWRGDGEQYF. The CDR3 nucleotides read TGTGCCAGCAGCTTGCCATGGCGGGGGGACGGTGAGCAGTACTTC.

J is TRBJ2-1 and V is TRBV5-1, with TRBD2 as a possible D gene (6 bases). Germline CDR1 is SGHRS and CDR2 is YFSETQ. CDR3 length: 15 amino acids. The germline V and J ends were trimmed by 0 bases and 5 bases, with 12 bases remaining between them. CDR3 nucleotide sequence: TGCGCCAGCAGCTTGGGCGGGACTCCCAACAATGAGCAGTTCTTC. Translated: CASSLGGTPNNEQFF.

This clonotype showed up just a few times. This sequence joins TRBV18 and TRBJ2-3; TRBD2 matches 9 bases. V lost 5 bases, J lost 2 bases, and 5 bases stayed unmatched. CDR3 length: 15 amino acids. Germline V gene lookup returns CDR1 KGHSH and CDR2 LQKENI. CDR3 DNA sequence: TGTGCCAGCTCAGGGAAGCGGGAGGCCACAGATACGCAGTATTTT. As protein: CASSGKREATDTQYF.

The rearrangement links TRBV20-1 to TRBJ2-7; 8 nucleotides align to TRBD1. The V gene's germline CDR1 is DFQATT and CDR2 SNEGSKA (reference sequence). Trimming at V came to 6 bases and at J to 2 bases, leaving 9 bases not matched to a gene. The CDR3 length is 14 residues. The CDR3 loop reads CSAKRQGRTYEQYF. The CDR3 DNA follows: TGCAGTGCCAAAAGACAGGGGCGAACCTACGAGCAGTACTTC.

The genes are TRBV27 and TRBJ1-4; D is possibly TRBD1 (6 bases). CDR1 is MNHEY and CDR2 is SMNVEV in the germline V gene (reference sequence). V gave up 8 bases and J gave up 5 bases, with 15 bases separating them. The CDR3 is 14 amino acids. For the CDR3, the DNA is TGTGCCAGCGATCCCCGGCAGGGGAATGAAAAACTGTTTTTT. Its protein product is CASDPRQGNEKLFF.

About this clonotype itself: This clone may be a read error of a much larger clone one base away. The chain carries TRBV10-3 and TRBJ2-1; 7 bases map to TRBD1. J was trimmed by 10 bases and V by 5 bases; bases with no gene match: 8. The CDR3 runs to 13 residues. Germline V gene sequence: CDR1 ENHRY, CDR2 SYGVKD. CDR3 DNA sequence: TGTGCCATCAGTCAAACGACAGGGTACGAGCAGTTCTTC. It translates to CAISQTTGYEQFF.

The chain is built from TRBV4-1 and TRBJ1-3; no clear D gene. Per germline, CDR1 MGHRA and CDR2 YSYEKL. The CDR3 is 14 amino acids. Trimming took 1 base from V and 3 from J, leaving 7 bases between them. In nucleotides, the CDR3 is TGCGCCAGCAGCCAAGTCCGGAATGGAAACACCATATATTTT. Translating it yields CASSQVRNGNTIYF.

This clonotype came up a few times. The V and J genes are TRBV20-1 and TRBJ2-3; 7 nucleotides align to TRBD1. The CDR3 consists of 15 residues. V trimming: 6 bases; J trimming: 4 bases; junction bases outside the gene matches: 13. Germline V gene lookup returns CDR1 DFQATT and CDR2 SNEGSKA (reference sequence). For the CDR3, the DNA is TGCAGTGCACATGCCGGGACAGTGGCCCCAGATACGCAGTATTTT. Amino acids: CSAHAGTVAPDTQYF.

The CDR3 loop reads CATSDLKGATSGTYNEQFF. DNA of the CDR3: TGTGCCACCAGTGATTTAAAAGGGGCTACTAGCGGCACTTACAATGAGCAGTTCTTC. The genes are TRBV24-1 and TRBJ2-1; 8 bases fit TRBD2. Losses at the gene ends were 1 base for V and 4 bases for J; bases not matched to a gene: 14. Germline V gene data show CDR1 as KGHDR and CDR2 as SFDVKD. CDR3 length: 19 amino acids.

The genes are TRBV20-1 and TRBJ2-1, with 8 bases that match TRBD2. Trimming took 4 bases from V and 7 from J; bases not matched to a gene: 6. This CDR3 is built from 13 residues. Germline values: CDR1 DFQATT, CDR2 SNEGSKA (reference sequence). CDR3 DNA sequence: TGCAGTGCTACCGGGAGGGTTGGAAATGAGCAGTTCTTC. Its protein is CSATGRVGNEQFF.

The table lists this clonotype with a few counts. The V call is TRBV3-1, the J call TRBJ2-1; no definite D call. This CDR3 is 14 amino acids long. Per the germline V gene, CDR1 is LGHDT and CDR2 is YNNKEL (reference sequence). V was clipped by 8 bases and J by 8 bases, with 19 bases between them. CDR3 sequence reads: CASCLVVGGDEQFF. CDR3 coding DNA: TGTGCCAGCTGTTTGGTGGTAGGTGGCGATGAGCAGTTCTTC.

This clonotype was seen more than once but under ten times. The rearrangement links TRBV29-1 to TRBJ2-3, with D tentatively TRBD2 (5 bases). The germline V gene encodes CDR1 SQVTM and CDR2 ANQGSEA. Trimming removed 4 bases at V and 0 bases at J, with 11 bases between. The CDR3 loop spans 14 amino acids. CDR3 sequence reads: CSVGSRVSTDTQYF. DNA for the CDR3: TGCAGCGTTGGCTCGCGGGTTAGCACAGATACGCAGTATTTT.

The chain has TRBV27 and TRBJ1-2; the D gene is possibly TRBD1 (5 bases). CDR3 length equals 14 residues. Looked up from germline, CDR1 is MNHEY and CDR2 is SMNVEV (reference sequence). The V end was cut by 2 bases, the J end by 3 bases, with 10 bases between. The CDR3 nucleotides are TGTGCCAGCAGTTTAGGGGACGGACACTATGGCTACACCTTC. Its protein product is CASSLGDGHYGYTF.

This clonotype has only a few counts. V is TRBV7-6 and J is TRBJ1-4; 7 positions agree with TRBD1. CDR3 length equals 18 residues. The V segment lost 5 bases and the J segment 3 bases; nucleotides outside the gene matches: 15. Germline CDR1 reads SGHVS; CDR2 reads FNYEAQ. CDR3 in amino acids: CASSPQGGWSGANEKLFF. The CDR3 DNA follows: TGTGCCAGCAGCCCCCAGGGGGGCTGGAGTGGGGCTAATGAAAAACTGTTTTTT. The whole variable domain, remainder taken from reference TRBV7-6 and TRBJ1-4, is GAGVSQSPRYKVTKRGQDVALRCDPISGHVSLYWYRQALGQGPEFLTYFNYEAQQDKSGLPNDRFSAERPEGSISTLTIQRTEQRDSAMYRCASSPQGGWSGANEKLFFGSGTQLSVL.

The V and J genes are TRBV5-1 and TRBJ2-3; 13 bases fit TRBD2. In germline, CDR1 is SGHRS, CDR2 YFSETQ. The J segment lost 11 bases and the V segment lost 0 bases, leaving 15 bases of the junction unmatched. This CDR3 region has 18 residues. The CDR3 loop reads CASSLGGTSGNPSYEQYF. The DNA for the CDR3 is TGCGCCAGCAGCTTGGGGGGGACTAGCGGGAATCCCTCCTACGAGCAGTATTTT.

Turning to this clonotype: This may arise from a read error, as a much more abundant clone is one base away. J is TRBJ1-4 and V is TRBV29-1; possibly TRBD1 for D (6 bases). CDR3 length: 13 residues. Looked up from germline, CDR1 is SQVTM and CDR2 is ANQGSEA. Trimming shortened V by 7 bases and J by 14 bases, and 23 bases separated the two germline ends. In DNA, the CDR3 is TGCAGCGCCGAAACAGGGAGCGGTGGAAACCTGTTTTTT. Translation: CSAETGSGGNLFF.

V is TRBV11-2 and J is TRBJ1-5; D is unresolved. In germline, CDR1 is SGHAT, CDR2 FQNNGV. This CDR3 is built from 13 residues. Trimming cost V 0 bases and J 7 bases, with 7 bases left between them. CDR3 DNA sequence: TGTGCCAGCAGCTTAGAGTCGTGGCAGCCCCAGCATTTT. This codes for CASSLESWQPQHF.

The table lists this clonotype with a few counts. The chain combines TRBV10-3 with TRBJ2-7, with TRBD2 matching over 7 bases. Germline-derived CDR1 and CDR2 are ENHRY and SYGVKD. This CDR3 region has 14 residues. The V gene end was trimmed by 3 bases and the J gene end by 2 bases; junction bases not matched to a gene: 4. The CDR3 DNA is TGTGCCATCAGTGACCCTACTAGCGCCTACGAGCAGTACTTC. Its protein product is CAISDPTSAYEQYF.

In regard to this clonotype: Given a much more abundant clone one base away, this may be a read error. The gene calls are TRBV6-1 and TRBJ1-1, with D unresolved. V was cut by 5 bases and J by 7 bases, with 5 bases left in between. CDR3 length: 10 residues. Germline V gene sequence: CDR1 MNHNS, CDR2 SASEGT. The DNA for the CDR3 is TGTGCCAGCAGTTGGGGTGAAGCTTTCTTT. As protein: CASSWGEAFF.

In this sample, this clonotype turned up many times. This sequence joins TRBV12-3 or TRBV12-4 and TRBJ1-5; tentatively, D is TRBD1 (6 bases). The CDR3 is made up of 13 amino acids. Trimming took 6 bases from V and 7 from J, leaving 13 bases between them. This CDR3 is CASSLGGIQPQHF. CDR3 sequence (DNA): TGTGCCAGCAGCCTAGGGGGGATACAGCCCCAGCATTTT.

In this sample, this clonotype turned up a few times. The chain has TRBV9 and TRBJ2-7; TRBD2 matches at 8 bases. Trimming at V came to 7 bases and at J to 4 bases, leaving 10 bases not matched to a gene. There are 14 residues in the CDR3. Germline loops: CDR1 SGDLS, CDR2 YYNGEE. The DNA of the CDR3 is TGTGCCAGCCCTCTAGACAGCGGGGGTTACGAGCAGTACTTC. It yields the protein CASPLDSGGYEQYF.

Worth noting for this clonotype: A read error is likely, as this CDR3 ends without the conserved phenylalanine or tryptophan. J is TRBJ2-4 and V is TRBV20-1; 10 bases agree with TRBD1. The germline gives CDR1 DFQATT, CDR2 SNEGSKA (reference sequence). V was clipped by 6 bases and J by 6 bases; unmatched bases: 8. CDR3 size: 14 residues. The CDR3 is CSAGTGVVRNIQYC. CDR3 nucleotides: TGCAGTGCAGGGACAGGGGTCGTGAGAAACATTCAGTACTGC.

The V gene is TRBV28, the J gene TRBJ2-3, with TRBD2 identical over 7 bases. Unmatched junction bases numbered 8, after V lost 6 bases and J lost 2 bases. This CDR3 contains 15 residues. Germline-derived CDR1 and CDR2 are MDHEN and SYDVKM. The CDR3 loop reads CASSQPTSATDTQYF. CDR3 nucleotides: TGTGCCAGCAGCCAACCCACTAGCGCCACAGATACGCAGTATTTT. The entire variable domain, with the rest obtained from reference TRBV28 and TRBJ2-3, is as follows: DVKVTQSSRYLVKRTGEKVFLECVQDMDHENMFWYRQDPGLGLRLIYFSYDVKMKEKGDIPEGYSVSREKKERFSLILESASTNQTSMYLCASSQPTSATDTQYFGPGTRLTVL.

In this sample, this clonotype turned up many times. The rearrangement uses TRBV29-1 and TRBJ2-1; maybe TRBD2 (6 bases). Germline V gene lookup returns CDR1 SQVTM and CDR2 ANQGSEA. Trimming pared 0 bases from V and 6 bases from J, leaving 9 bases between. The length of the CDR3 is 13 residues. In nucleotides, the CDR3 is TGCAGCGTTGAAGATTGGCGGGGCAATGAGCAGTTCTTC. Its protein product is CSVEDWRGNEQFF.

This clonotype was observed a handful of times. The chain uses TRBV7-2 and TRBJ1-5; 9 nucleotides line up with TRBD1. From germline, CDR1 is SGHTA and CDR2 FQGNSA. The V and J ends lost 5 bases and 3 bases, in that order; junction bases with no gene match: 5. The length of the CDR3 is 15 residues. The CDR3 loop is CASSDRTGVNQPQHF. The CDR3 DNA is TGTGCCAGCAGCGACCGGACAGGGGTCAATCAGCCCCAGCATTTT.

The V gene is TRBV27, the J gene TRBJ2-7; TRBD2 aligns across 14 bases. The J call may be in error: the DNA end matches TRBJ2-5 better. The CDR3 spans 17 residues. Germline V CDR1 and CDR2: MNHEY, SMNVEV (reference sequence). The CDR3, as DNA: TGTGCCAGCAGTGCAAGACTAGCGGGAGGGCCTTTGGAGACCCAGTACTTC. This gives the protein CASSARLAGGPLETQYF.

This sequence joins TRBV13 and TRBJ2-1; D remains ambiguous. The V gene lost 5 bases and the J gene lost 9 bases, with 11 bases spanning the gap. Per germline, CDR1 PRHDT and CDR2 FYEKMQ (reference sequence). CDR3 length equals 12 residues. CDR3 coding DNA: TGTGCCAGCAGCCAGGACCATAGTGAGCAGTTCTTC. Translating it yields CASSQDHSEQFF.